This is a list of T cell receptor beta chains from one sample in a study of T cell responses to AZD1222 COVID-19 vaccine. Sequenced by immunoSEQ multiplex PCR; TCRdb stores in-frame clones only, minus some. The data hold 150,000 to 200,000 clones, with roughly 87% observed a single time. Sequenced here: peripheral blood, sampled on day 0 of AZD1222 vaccination. These receptors all come from an adult in good health. Each CDR3 is given with its conserved first and last residue. A D gene is named only where the DNA matches it firmly. Only part of the rows carry a size: once, few, many, or a class if the clone is expanded.

len	v_gene	abundance	d_gene	j_gene	CDR3aa	CDR3nt
15	TRBV5-1	-	TRBD2	TRBJ2-3	CASSFSRGSTDTQYF	TGCGCCAGCAGCTTCTCGCGGGGGAGCACAGATACGCAGTATTTT
14	TRBV6-5	-	TRBD1	TRBJ2-1	CASSSRTGQDEQFF	TGTGCCAGCAGTTCGAGGACAGGACAGGATGAGCAGTTCTTC
14	TRBV14	-	-	TRBJ1-6	CASSQDLGNSPLHF	TGTGCCAGCAGCCAAGATCTCGGGAATTCACCCCTCCACTTT
17	TRBV7-8	-	TRBD2	TRBJ2-7	CASSPQRASGRNYEQYF	TGTGCCAGCAGCCCTCAACGGGCTAGCGGGAGAAACTACGAGCAGTACTTC
14	TRBV27	-	-	TRBJ1-5	CASSPLGRNQPQHF	TGTGCCAGCAGTCCCCTAGGGCGTAATCAGCCCCAGCATTTT
13	TRBV28	-	-	TRBJ1-1	CASSLYLGFEAFF	TGTGCCAGCAGTTTGTATCTGGGCTTCGAAGCTTTCTTT
14	TRBV14	-	-	TRBJ1-2	CASSQGVGSYGYTF	TGTGCCAGCAGCCAAGGAGTTGGTAGTTATGGCTACACCTTC
17	TRBV7-2	-	-	TRBJ1-1	CASSSRALGSGNTEAFF	TGTGCCAGCAGCTCGAGAGCCTTAGGGTCTGGGAACACTGAAGCTTTCTTT
13	TRBV7-2	-	-	TRBJ1-1	CASSFKLNTEAFF	TGTGCCAGCAGCTTCAAATTGAACACTGAAGCTTTCTTT
12	TRBV18	-	-	TRBJ2-7	CASSPGADEQYF	TGTGCCAGCTCACCAGGGGCCGACGAGCAGTACTTC
15	TRBV7-3	-	-	TRBJ1-2	CASSFSGQTGRGYTF	TGTGCCAGCAGTTTCTCCGGACAGACGGGTCGAGGCTACACCTTC
15	TRBV11-2	-	TRBD2	TRBJ2-3	CASSLTRGSTDTQYF	TGTGCCAGCAGCTTAACGCGGGGGAGCACAGATACGCAGTATTTT
16	TRBV25-1	-	-	TRBJ2-2	CASSEWRDRNTGELFF	TGTGCCAGCAGTGAGTGGAGGGACCGAAATACCGGGGAGCTGTTTTTT
14	TRBV24-1	-	TRBD1	TRBJ2-7	CATSDRRDRDEQYF	TGTGCCACCAGTGATCGCCGGGACAGGGATGAGCAGTACTTC
18	TRBV5-4	-	-	TRBJ2-1	CASSLVVGGDSSYNEQFF	TGTGCCAGCAGCTTGGTGGTAGGGGGGGACTCCTCCTACAATGAGCAGTTCTTC
15	TRBV15	-	-	TRBJ1-1	CATSRGAGSNTEAFF	TGTGCCACCAGCAGAGGGGCGGGATCGAACACTGAAGCTTTCTTT
16	TRBV19	-	TRBD1	TRBJ1-3	CASSKWTGSSGNTIYF	TGTGCCAGTAGTAAATGGACAGGAAGCTCTGGAAACACCATATATTTT
9	TRBV23-1	-	-	TRBJ1-4	CAGQGGTFF	TGCGCCGGCCAGGGAGGTACGTTTTTT
14	TRBV7-2	-	-	TRBJ1-1	CASSPNRDGRSAFF	TGTGCCAGCAGCCCTAACAGGGATGGTCGGTCGGCTTTCTTT
11	TRBV7-2	-	-	TRBJ2-7	CASSLSDEQYF	TGTGCCAGCAGCCTCAGCGACGAGCAGTACTTC
19	TRBV7-2	-	TRBD2	TRBJ2-2	CASSPLWASGTSNTGELFF	TGTGCCAGCAGCCCTCTCTGGGCTAGCGGGACCTCGAACACCGGGGAGCTGTTTTTT
15	TRBV24-1	-	TRBD2	TRBJ2-2	CATEAGTSGSGELFF	TGTGCCACGGAAGCTGGGACTAGCGGTTCCGGGGAGCTGTTTTTT
15	TRBV7-8	-	TRBD2	TRBJ2-1	CASSSRGLAVDEQFF	TGTGCCAGCAGCTCACGCGGACTAGCCGTCGATGAGCAGTTCTTC
15	TRBV5-6	-	TRBD1	TRBJ1-5	CASSLLTGTNQPQHF	TGTGCCAGCAGCTTGTTGACAGGGACCAATCAGCCCCAGCATTTT
16	TRBV27	-	TRBD2	TRBJ2-5	CASSLGALAGEETQYF	TGTGCCAGCAGTTTGGGGGCGCTAGCGGGAGAAGAGACCCAGTACTTC
13	TRBV2	once	TRBD2	TRBJ2-7	CATLGTSGYEQYF	TGTGCCACCCTCGGGACTAGCGGCTACGAGCAGTACTTC
16	TRBV14	-	-	TRBJ2-5	CASSQIQGDGQETQYF	TGTGCCAGCAGCCAAATTCAGGGCGACGGCCAAGAGACCCAGTACTTC
15	TRBV30	few	TRBD2	TRBJ2-7	CAWRSSGRFSYEQYF	TGTGCCTGGCGATCTAGCGGGAGGTTTTCCTACGAGCAGTACTTC
17	TRBV2	-	TRBD1	TRBJ2-7	CASSIPHRGFTSYEQYF	TGTGCCAGCAGTATACCTCACAGGGGGTTCACCTCCTACGAGCAGTACTTC
16	TRBV15	few	TRBD1	TRBJ1-6	CATSRGDRGMNSPLHF	TGTGCCACCAGCAGAGGGGACAGGGGAATGAATTCACCCCTCCACTTT
13	TRBV11-3	once	TRBD1	TRBJ1-1	CASSLVGTGEAFF	TGTGCCAGCAGCTTAGTTGGGACAGGTGAAGCTTTCTTT
14	TRBV15	-	-	TRBJ1-2	CATSRAQGYYGYTF	TGTGCCACCAGCAGAGCGCAAGGATATTATGGCTACACCTTC
14	TRBV30	-	-	TRBJ1-1	CAWSVSGRYTEAFF	TGTGCCTGGAGTGTTTCGGGACGTTACACTGAAGCTTTCTTT
13	TRBV3-1/TRBV3-2	-	-	TRBJ1-5	CASSQTTVGPQHF	TGTGCCAGCAGCCAAACCACAGTCGGGCCCCAGCATTTT
15	TRBV29-1	few	-	TRBJ2-2	CSVKKTTGHTGELFF	TGCAGCGTTAAAAAAACTACGGGTCACACCGGGGAGCTGTTTTTT
15	TRBV30	-	-	TRBJ2-3	CAWSVTGFPTDTQYF	TGTGCCTGGAGTGTTACGGGATTCCCCACAGATACGCAGTATTTT
16	TRBV28	-	-	TRBJ2-3	CASRARGRTSTDTQYF	TGTGCCAGCAGGGCCCGGGGGCGGACTAGCACAGATACGCAGTATTTT
14	TRBV2	-	TRBD1	TRBJ2-7	CASSRDRGSYEQYF	TGTGCCAGCAGCCGGGACAGGGGCTCCTACGAGCAGTACTTC
20	TRBV9	-	TRBD1	TRBJ1-2	CASSVLAGGYASTTNYGYTF	TGTGCCAGCAGCGTATTAGCAGGGGGCTACGCTTCGACGACTAACTATGGCTACACCTTC